This TCR beta chain stems from a study of lymphopenia after photon versus proton radiotherapy. Concerning this clone: Its specificity is not known.

Study-level findings and limits: After the lymphocyte nadir, photon-treated repertoires showed oligoclonal expansion, especially of CD8+ Temra cells. Relative stability marked proton patients; photon patients lost diversity and naive cells.

Germline V gene sequence: CDR1 SGHTA, CDR2 FQGNSA. V trimming: 5 bases; J trimming: 5 bases; junction bases outside the gene matches: 8. This CDR3 comprises 15 residues. Method: immunoSEQ multiplex PCR; TCRdb's copy keeps in-frame clones and lacks some. Counted here are about 42,000 clones, around four fifths occurring once; the ten biggest clones make up over 20%. The material sequenced was peripheral blood, taken from a patient treated with proton-based radiotherapy. The receptor comes from a woman aged 70-85 years with pancreatic cancer. The chain has TRBV7-2 and TRBJ1-4; 7 positions match TRBD1. CDR3 nucleotides: TGTGCCAGCAGCCTACAAGGGGGCCCCAATGAAAAACTGTTTTTT. Encoded protein: CASSLQGGPNEKLFF.